This TCR beta chain derives from a study of neurological immune-mediated disorders. MiXCR was run by TCRdb on the 5' RACE reads, yielding one entry per CDR3 protein. The sample holds over 45,000 distinct CDR3 sequences, around 5.3% seen once. In its sample, this clonotype was seen many times. The material sequenced was CD4+ T cells from blood. The clonotype originates from a woman younger than 30 with multiple sclerosis.

The CDR3 region has the DNA TGCAGTGCTAGAGGATCCCAGGGGGTAGGGACCGGGGAGCTGTTTTTT. It specifies CSARGSQGVGTGELFF. The rearrangement links TRBV20-1 to TRBJ2-2, with TRBD1 matching 7 bases. Germline V lookup: CDR1 DFQATT, CDR2 SNEGSKA (reference sequence). With V trimmed by 1 base and J by 5 bases, 10 bases remained unmatched. The CDR3 loop spans 16 amino acids.